One TCR beta chain is described in this entry. This clone was seen just once. Its cognate antigen has yet to be identified. The junction shows a germline mismatch at one end, possibly a read error. These data belong to a study of cytomegalovirus exposure and HLA in healthy donors listed by TCRdb under 2017. Regarding the research as a whole: In an earlier analysis of approximately 500 of the donors, 250 to 300 Gb of sequence data and some 120 million unique TCR beta sequences from 150 million to 200 million T cells were reported. An early release covering approximately 600 HLA-typed donors comprised about 300 gigabases of sequencing data and roughly 86 million unique TCR sequences. Of the approximately 400 genotyped donors, 65% to 90% were placed in the genetic ancestry cluster associated with self-reported Caucasian donors. The study aimed to test whether cataloging public T cell receptors could reveal signatures of past pathogen exposure. The study profiled the T cell repertoires of 500 to 800 subjects by immunosequencing and related them to cytomegalovirus serostatus. In addition to the first cohort of approximately 670 subjects, a separate validation cohort of approximately 130 different subjects was used. High-throughput TCR immunosequencing, statistical association of individual TCRs with disease status, and machine learning were combined to predict cytomegalovirus infection status. A later analysis re-analyzed previously published TCR beta repertoires from 600 to 850 donors and added high-resolution HLA genotyping to study TCR occurrence patterns. In the later analysis, no new phenotypic data were used to find candidate immune exposures; instead, reliance was placed on TCR beta sequences and their occurrence across donors. In an earlier analysis of 587 of the donors, high-throughput TCR beta sequencing was used to judge whether each TCR beta V gene segment behaved as functional or pseudogenic. Donor age, sex, ethnicity and CMV serostatus were collected together with the repertoire data. Genome-wide SNP genotypes for about 55% of the roughly 670 donors were used in a later genetic analysis, which treated that subset as a discovery cohort. Every repertoire in the discovery cohort had been generated on one and the same sequencing platform. HLA typing included class I and class II loci at four-digit resolution. Typing coverage varied by locus: roughly 620-640 donors for A, B, C, DRB1 and DQB1; 500 to 550 for DQA1; approximately 610 for DPA1; around 450 for DPB1. About five DR-DQ haplotypes were treated as single units for association and clustering because of strong linkage in the cohort. Among about 410 genotyped donors of the cohort, an average of approximately 240,000 unique TCR beta nucleotide sequences was sequenced per donor, of which about 20% were non-productive.

The cohort comprised around 690 healthy bone marrow donors. Cohort members were all nominally healthy when sampled, although unrecorded immune exposures were likely present. The donor was CMV seronegative and belonged to the group of over 350 seronegative cohort members. Every donor gave a peripheral blood sample, and the peripheral blood mononuclear cells from that sample were used for TCR beta sequencing. Genomic DNA was extracted from the blood cell samples with the Qiagen DNeasy Blood Extraction Kit. The paper's findings and limits, for the study overall: Across donors, most TCR sequences were observed very rarely, whereas some public TCRs were present in many individuals. In vitro tests confirmed that a few of the cytomegalovirus-associated TCR beta chains recognize cytomegalovirus antigens. In a later analysis, several top co-occurrence clusters were reported to appear linked to parvovirus B19, influenza, CMV and Epstein-Barr virus. Because HLA typing was unavailable for some donors at each locus, only the typed subset was used in association tests. An association between a missense DCLRE1C variant and V-gene and J-gene trimming of TCR beta chains was found in a later genetic analysis and replicated in an independent cohort. An earlier analysis of around 500 of the donors showed that most TCR beta V segments appeared in productive rearrangements either about 90% or about 30% of the time, which broadly matched IMGT annotations. According to a later analysis, most CMV-associated TCR beta chains appeared to be HLA-restricted, and the HLA associations seemed to be driven largely by CMV exposure. Cytomegalovirus status was reported to be diagnosed by the classifier with high specificity and sensitivity in both the original and validation cohorts. Strong co-occurrence of HLA alleles, especially DR and DQ, made assigning TCR associations to individual alleles difficult. Immune exposure information for the cohort was limited to CMV serostatus. The study listed 150 to 200 TCR beta chains as associated with cytomegalovirus. A later analysis associated about 17,000 TCR beta sequences with specific HLA alleles at a false discovery rate of 0.05. Correlated functional status among segregating V segments might reflect linkage disequilibrium, but an unknown experimental factor could not be ruled out. The cohort was sequenced for TCR beta chains only, and without alpha or paired-chain data the features that could be detected were limited. Compared with the approximately 710-donor mean, donors in an Asian-associated ancestry cluster had fewer N-insertions in productive TCRs, according to a later genetic analysis. According to the authors, the approach could potentially be generalized to other disease states and immunological phenotypes. Presence/absence analyses assumed roughly uniform sequencing depth across donors, an assumption that may not hold. In a later analysis, HLA-associated TCR beta chains showed more clonal expansion and lower generation probabilities than non-associated chains that were equally common. The sequencing pipeline was judged likely to have produced a cluster of highly shared sequence variants as a technical artifact. In a later analysis, TCR association rates were found to vary across HLA loci, with the most associated TCRs seen for DRB1 alleles and the fewest for HLA-C alleles. A further reported finding was that TCR beta sequences accurately predicted the HLA-A and HLA-B alleles for most subjects in the first cohort. Because counts were too low, seventeen rarely observed V segments, including chromosome 9 orphons, were excluded from the earlier analysis of 587 of the donors.

Library prep was done by the immunoSEQ multiplex PCR assay. The multiplex PCR relied on a mix of 60 forward primers for TCR Vbeta segments and 13 reverse primers for TCR Jbeta segments. Amplification of the CDR3 region of rearranged TCR beta genes was performed with a multiplex PCR assay on genomic DNA. On the Illumina HiSeq System, the amplified TCR beta libraries were sequenced as 87-base-pair reads. Under the source paper's analysis protocol: A later analysis counted 75 million to 100 million unique TCR beta chains across the 550 to 800 repertoires, and around 9.9 million of these chains were shared by at least two donors. To remove PCR and sequencing errors, raw reads were error-corrected and collapsed into unique sequences using a nearest-neighbor algorithm that merged closely related sequences. V, D and J gene segments were assigned by aligning CDR3 sequences to IMGT reference sequences. For a sequence to be retained, a match of at least six nucleotides to both a V gene segment and a J gene segment was required. A rearrangement was called productive if the CDR3 had no stop codons and remained in frame with V and J, and every other rearrangement was called non-productive. Following IMGT convention, CDR3 was defined as the stretch from the second conserved V-encoded cysteine up to the conserved J-encoded phenylalanine. The earlier analysis of 500 to 650 of the donors excluded any sequence lacking an unambiguous match to a single V gene segment. An earlier analysis of approximately 590 of the donors called V segments functional above 56.7% productive rearrangements and segregating when the between-donor standard deviation exceeded 5%. A statistical classification framework was developed to diagnose cytomegalovirus status using the catalog of TCR beta chain sequences. V and J gene assignment, in a later analysis, came from comparing TCR nucleotide sequences with IMGT/GENE-DB human TR gene sequences. Using the TCRdist pipeline, a later analysis assigned CDR3 sequences along with most-parsimonious VDJ recombination scenarios. In a later analysis, every TCR beta chain was defined by the combination of its CDR3 amino acid sequence and its V-gene family, and reads without a unique V-gene family were dropped. In a later analysis, approximately 640 highly shared, low-generation-probability nucleotide sequences were removed to address suspected cross-contamination and a sequencing artifact. In a later analysis, a clonal expansion index was calculated for each public chain from normalized within-repertoire ranks of inferred template counts. Generation probabilities in a later analysis came from a VDJ recombination model fitted to out-of-frame rearrangements, and those results were checked against IGoR. In a later analysis, hypergeometric tests were used to score TCR-TCR, TCR-HLA and TCR-CMV co-occurrence, with a repertoire-size bias correction applied to TCR pairs. To estimate false discovery rates, a later analysis permuted the HLA or CMV assignments 20 times. In a later analysis, co-occurring TCRs were grouped using DBSCAN, and TCRdist sequence similarity was added for clustering within HLA-allele-positive subsets. For co-occurrence clustering, repertoires with fewer than 30,000 or more than 120,000 public chains were excluded, along with four to six repertoires with anomalous nucleotide sharing. As stored in TCRdb, this immuneACCESS dataset retains in-frame rearrangements with V and J assigned. A fraction of the clones does not appear; measured against another copy, unresolved V genes explain less than half of the discrepancy, and the remainder lacks a known reason. D and trimming come from the DNA, and the V and J calls and clone size come from that table. This sample holds tens of thousands of clones; approximately 79% were observed only once. The leading ten clones occupy just under 3% of the sample.

Specimen: PBMCs. This TCR was sampled from a woman in her 30s in good health and CMV-seronegative.

The nucleotides are TGTTCCAGCAGCTCTCAGGGACTACCCTCCTACAATGAGCAGTTCTTC. Translated, this is CSSSSQGLPSYNEQFF. In this chain, TRBV7-9 is recombined with TRBJ2-1, with 7 middle bases fitting TRBD2. The CDR3, from cysteine to phenylalanine, totals 16 residues. Here the CDR3 DNA is all that survives: 48 bases in frame from base 1. Looking up the germline V gene (reference sequence) yields CDR1 SEHNR and CDR2 FQNEAQ. Beyond the CDR3, the reference TRBV7-9 and TRBJ2-1 genes provide the residues; the full variable domain reads: DTGVSQNPRHKITKRGQNVTFRCDPISEHNRLYWYRQTLGQGPEFLTYFQNEAQLEKSRLLSDRFSAERPKGSFSTLEIQRTEQGDSAMYLCSSSSQGLPSYNEQFFGPGTRLTVL.